These 11 T cell receptor beta chains were sequenced from one sample in a study of identical twins. TCRdb analysed the 5' RACE reads with MiXCR anew, one entry per CDR3 protein. The repertoire holds around 500,000 distinct CDR3 sequences, 14% seen once, with approximately 0.52% in the top ten. This sample also belongs to another study, concerning yellow fever vaccine responses in identical twins.

What was sequenced was CD4+ T cells sorted from blood. The receptors stem from a woman aged 18-35 years in good health.

This clonotype appeared once. V usage is TRBV2 and J usage is TRBJ1-1, with 9 bases fitting TRBD1. The CDR3 loop spans 13 amino acids. Germline trimming cut 6 bases from V and 9 bases from J; bases unmatched to any gene: 8. Germline CDR1 is SNHLY and CDR2 is FYNNEI. DNA of the CDR3: TGTGCCAGCAGGACCGGGACAGGGCTAAAAGCTTTCTTT. It yields the protein CASRTGTGLKAFF.

V is TRBV19 and J is TRBJ2-1, with no clear D. The V and J ends lost 3 bases and 3 bases respectively, with 12 bases between them. The V gene's germline CDR1 is LNHDA and CDR2 SQIVND (reference sequence). The CDR3 extends over 15 amino acids. CDR3 sequence: CASSISVALYNEQFF. CDR3 DNA: TGTGCCAGTAGTATCTCCGTGGCGCTCTACAATGAGCAGTTCTTC.

The sample holds many counts of this clonotype. This chain connects TRBV5-1 to TRBJ1-1; TRBD1 aligns across 9 bases. The CDR3 runs to 14 residues. Germline trimming cut 4 bases from V and 1 base from J; bases unmatched to any gene: 2. CDR1 and CDR2 from the germline V gene are SGHRS and YFSETQ. CDR3 in amino acids: CASSPDRGNTEAFF. The DNA of the CDR3 is TGCGCCAGCAGCCCGGACAGGGGGAACACTGAAGCTTTCTTT. Combining the CDR3 with reference TRBV5-1 and TRBJ1-1 gives the whole variable domain KAGVTQTPRYLIKTRGQQVTLSCSPISGHRSVSWYQQTPGQGLQFLFEYFSETQRNKGNFPGRFSGRQFSNSRSEMNVSTLELGDSALYLCASSPDRGNTEAFFGQGTRLTVV.

In regard to this clonotype: The germline gene is not matched at one end of the junction; a read error may be the cause. The gene calls are TRBV20-1 and TRBJ2-5; 9 nucleotides match TRBD2. This CDR3 contains 14 residues. Germline-derived CDR1 and CDR2 are DFQATT and SNEGSKA (reference sequence). The DNA of the CDR3 is TGCAGTGCAAGAGCGGGGGGCTTTTTTGAGACCCAGTACTTC. Amino acids: CSARAGGFFETQYF.

This clonotype was seen a few times. V is TRBV5-1 and J is TRBJ2-1; the match to TRBD1 covers 7 bases. Trimming cost V 6 bases and J 0 bases; bases outside gene matches: 6. CDR1 and CDR2 (germline): SGHRS, YFSETQ. This CDR3 is 15 amino acids long. In DNA, the CDR3 is TGCGCCAGCACCTTCGGACAGGTCTCCTACAATGAGCAGTTCTTC. Its protein product is CASTFGQVSYNEQFF.

This clonotype has only a few counts. The chain couples TRBV29-1 to TRBJ2-7, with 7 positions matching TRBD1. The V gene end was trimmed by 4 bases and the J gene end by 5 bases; junction bases not matched to a gene: 8. CDR3 length: 13 residues. Germline V lookup: CDR1 SQVTM, CDR2 ANQGSEA. The CDR3 coding sequence is TGCAGCGTTGTGACAGGGTTCAAGGACGAGCAGTACTTC. It encodes CSVVTGFKDEQYF.

There are many counts of this clonotype. V usage is TRBV12-3 or TRBV12-4 and J usage is TRBJ2-7; tentatively, D is TRBD1 (6 bases). V was shortened by 1 base and J by 3 bases, with 13 bases between the two germline ends. The CDR3 totals 15 residues. The CDR3 coding sequence is TGTGCCAGCAGTTTAGTTCGGCCAGGGGTCTACGAGCAGTACTTC. Protein: CASSLVRPGVYEQYF.

The V and J genes are TRBV11-2 and TRBJ2-6; unclear D gene. Germline V gene data show CDR1 as SGHAT and CDR2 as FQNNGV. CDR3 length: 16 amino acids. Trimming took off 1 base at V and 0 bases at J, with 7 bases between the two ends. CDR3 protein: CASSLALGSGANVLTF. DNA for the CDR3: TGTGCCAGCAGCTTAGCGTTGGGCTCTGGGGCCAACGTCCTGACTTTC.

This clonotype has more than one count but fewer than ten. This rearrangement joins TRBV2 to TRBJ1-2, with D perhaps TRBD1 (6 bases). Germline values: CDR1 SNHLY, CDR2 FYNNEI. The CDR3 runs 13 residues. The V end lost 2 bases, the J end lost 2 bases, and 6 bases lay between the germline ends. This CDR3 reads CASSEQGNYGYTF. In DNA form, the CDR3 reads TGTGCCAGCAGTGAACAGGGGAACTATGGCTACACCTTC.

This clonotype was detected a few times. The chain has TRBV18 and TRBJ2-7; D is unresolved. Trimming left V 5 bases short and J 10 bases short, with 15 bases between. The CDR3 covers 12 residues. Germline V gives CDR1 KGHSH, CDR2 LQKENI. The CDR3 region is CASSSKTEIQYF. The CDR3 DNA reads TGTGCCAGCTCATCAAAGACCGAGATTCAGTACTTC.

This clonotype was picked up a small number of times. This rearrangement joins TRBV3-1 to TRBJ2-4; the match to TRBD2 covers 10 bases. The germline V gene encodes CDR1 LGHDT and CDR2 YNNKEL (reference sequence). J gave up 3 bases and V 0 bases, and 5 bases lay outside the gene matches. The CDR3 covers 17 residues. The CDR3, as DNA: TGTGCCAGCAGCCAAGAGGTTCTAGCGGGAGACAAAAACATTCAGTACTTC. As protein: CASSQEVLAGDKNIQYF.